The next 17 T cell receptor beta chains were all read from a single sample in a study of regulatory T cells in long-lasting Graves disease. CDR3 regions were amplified by Arm-PCR using iRepertoire HTBI primers to build TCR beta libraries. A single record per CDR3 protein comes from TCRdb applying MiXCR to the multiplex PCR reads. The sample holds a few hundred thousand distinct CDR3 sequences, 22% seen once. The time point was: persistent/refractory GD, antithyroid drugs over 5 years with positive TRAb. PBMCs provided the RNA from which the TCR library was made. This sample comprised peripheral blood mononuclear cells (PBMCs), obtained when the disease was refractory, from a patient treated with antithyroid drugs. Receptor source: a female donor with Graves disease.

The chain employs TRBV20-1 and TRBJ1-2; a possible D gene is TRBD1 (6 bases). Trimming took off 1 base at V and 0 bases at J, with 9 bases between the two ends. Germline values: CDR1 DFQATT, CDR2 SNEGSKA (reference sequence). The CDR3 runs 14 residues. The CDR3 region is CSARGQDSNYGYTF. The DNA of the CDR3 is TGCAGTGCTAGAGGACAGGACTCTAACTATGGCTACACCTTC.

At least ten counts were recorded for this clonotype. The chain uses TRBV2 and TRBJ1-5; maybe TRBD1 (5 bases). The CDR3 contains 13 residues. Germline CDR1 and CDR2: SNHLY and FYNNEI. With 3 bases removed from V and 7 bases from J, the gap between germline ends came to 10 bases. In nucleotides, the CDR3 is TGTGCCAGCAGTGATCTGGGGGAACAGCCCCAGCATTTT. Translated: CASSDLGEQPQHF.

The chain uses TRBV20-1 and TRBJ2-7; tentative D call: TRBD1 (6 bases). V was trimmed by 6 bases and J by 4 bases, leaving 13 bases between them. The length of the CDR3 is 12 residues. In germline, CDR1 is DFQATT, CDR2 SNEGSKA (reference sequence). CDR3 amino acids: CSAEGVGYEQYF. The CDR3 region has the DNA TGCAGTGCCGAGGGGGTGGGGTACGAGCAGTACTTC.

The V call is TRBV29-1, the J call TRBJ2-1, with TRBD2 identical over 10 bases. The germline V gene has CDR1 SQVTM and CDR2 ANQGSEA. The CDR3 length is 16 residues. Germline trimming cut 4 bases from V and 8 bases from J; bases unmatched to any gene: 14. As DNA, the CDR3 is TGCAGCGTTGCAGCTAGCGGGAGAGGAACCGGAGATGAGCAGTTCTTC. Translating gives CSVAASGRGTGDEQFF.

This clonotype was detected ten times or more. The V gene is TRBV7-3, the J gene TRBJ2-5; D is possibly TRBD2 (5 bases). V lost 5 bases and J 5 bases, leaving 12 bases between the germline ends. There are 13 residues in the CDR3. The germline CDR1 and CDR2 sequences are SGHTA and FQGTGA. CDR3 DNA sequence: TGTGCCAGCAGCCCGGGGATGGGGGAGACCCAGTACTTC. Residues: CASSPGMGETQYF.

This clonotype was recorded at least ten times. V and J are TRBV24-1 and TRBJ2-2; 12 bases map to TRBD2. Per the germline V gene, CDR1 is KGHDR and CDR2 is SFDVKD. The CDR3 has 18 amino acids. J gave up 5 bases and V 1 base, and 7 bases lay outside the gene matches. The CDR3 region is CATSDFPSGGVKTGELFF. The CDR3 DNA follows: TGTGCCACCAGTGATTTTCCTAGCGGGGGGGTGAAGACCGGGGAGCTGTTTTTT.

In its sample, this clonotype was seen many times. The gene calls are TRBV6-5 and TRBJ1-5; 9 bases match TRBD1. V shed 2 bases, J shed 4 bases, and the junction held 0 bases outside the gene matches. The CDR3 totals 14 residues. Per the germline V gene, CDR1 is MNHEY and CDR2 is SVGAGI. In DNA, the CDR3 is TGTGCCAGCAGTTACGGGACAGGGAATCAGCCCCAGCATTTT. Amino acid sequence: CASSYGTGNQPQHF.

This clonotype was seen ten or more times. The genes are TRBV28 and TRBJ2-2; the match to TRBD1 covers 10 bases. With V trimmed by 7 bases and J by 0 bases, 14 bases remained unmatched. Germline V lookup: CDR1 MDHEN, CDR2 SYDVKM. This CDR3 has 19 residues. The CDR3 is CASTTPDRGRISNTGELFF. The CDR3 DNA sequence: TGTGCCAGCACCACCCCGGACAGGGGGAGAATCTCGAACACCGGGGAGCTGTTTTTT.

This clonotype was counted a few times. The CDR3 DNA is TGCAGTGCAGTGGACGGGGAATCGGGGAAGCTGTTTTTT. Protein sequence: CSAVDGESGKLFF. The chain links TRBV20-1 to TRBJ2-2; a weak D match, TRBD2 (5 bases). Germline CDR1 DFQATT, CDR2 SNEGSKA (reference sequence). This CDR3 contains 13 residues. Trimming took off 6 bases at V and 12 bases at J, with 20 bases between the two ends.

The genes are TRBV7-2 and TRBJ2-3; D assignment may be TRBD1 or TRBD2 (5 bases each). The CDR3 is made up of 15 amino acids. The ends were cut back, 5 bases at V and 0 bases at J, with 12 bases in the middle. Germline loops: CDR1 SGHTA, CDR2 FQGNSA. CDR3 coding DNA: TGTGCCAGCAGCCTGGTGGGACCTAGCACAGATACGCAGTATTTT. Translated, it gives CASSLVGPSTDTQYF.

The chain combines TRBV3-1 with TRBJ2-4; D unresolved. This CDR3 comprises 14 residues. Trimming left V 4 bases short and J 1 base short, with 8 bases between. Germline V CDR1 and CDR2: LGHDT, YNNKEL (reference sequence). The DNA for the CDR3 is TGTGCCAGCAGCCCGACATATGCCAAAAACATTCAGTACTTC. Translating it yields CASSPTYAKNIQYF.

The chain is built from TRBV11-2 and TRBJ2-6, with D possibly being TRBD2 (6 bases). V was shortened by 5 bases and J by 0 bases, with 32 bases between the two germline ends. The germline CDR1 and CDR2 sequences are SGHAT and FQNNGV. The CDR3 sequence is 23 residues long. The CDR3 coding sequence is TGTGCCAGCAGCCCGGACTATCGAGGTCTGGGGAACGGAAGGAACTCTGGGGCCAACGTCCTGACTTTC. Translated, it gives CASSPDYRGLGNGRNSGANVLTF. The variable domain in full, with the rest retrieved from reference TRBV11-2 and TRBJ2-6, is EAGVAQSPRYKIIEKRQSVAFWCNPISGHATLYWYQQILGQGPKLLIQFQNNGVVDDSQLPKDRFSAERLKGVDSTLKIQPAKLEDSAVYLCASSPDYRGLGNGRNSGANVLTFGAGSRLTVL.

With respect to this clonotype: This may be a read error, as it is one base from a much larger clone. The chain uses TRBV28 and TRBJ2-7; a weak D match, TRBD1 (7 bases). The V gene's germline CDR1 is MDHEN and CDR2 SYDVKM. The CDR3 loop spans 15 amino acids. Here the CDR3 reads CVSISGRGATYEQYF. DNA for the CDR3: TGTGTCAGCATATCAGGCAGGGGGGCCACGTACGAGCAGTACTTC.

This clonotype has a count of ten or more. The chain couples TRBV13 to TRBJ1-4; D remains unclear. Germline V lookup: CDR1 PRHDT, CDR2 FYEKMQ (reference sequence). Trimming removed 5 bases from V and 4 bases from J, with 8 bases in between. This CDR3 is built from 13 residues. CDR3 sequence: CASSGDLNEKLFF. The CDR3 DNA follows: TGTGCCAGCAGCGGGGATCTTAATGAAAAACTGTTTTTT. Based on the CDR3 plus reference TRBV13 and TRBJ1-4, the full variable domain is AAGVIQSPRHLIKEKRETATLKCYPIPRHDTVYWYQQGPGQDPQFLISFYEKMQSDKGSIPDRFSAQQFSDYHSELNMSSLELGDSALYFCASSGDLNEKLFFGSGTQLSVL.

The rearrangement links TRBV19 to TRBJ2-3; no clear D. The ends were cut back, 10 bases at V and 3 bases at J, with 17 bases in the middle. Looked up from germline, CDR1 is LNHDA and CDR2 is SQIVND (reference sequence). The CDR3 loop spans 14 amino acids. The CDR3 is CATNPPRRTDTQYF. The DNA of the CDR3 is TGTGCCACGAACCCCCCACGACGGACAGATACGCAGTATTTT.

This clonotype was detected only a few times. A read error may be the cause here, since a much bigger clone is one base away. The V gene is TRBV7-2, the J gene TRBJ2-4; tentative D call: TRBD1 (5 bases). Germline values: CDR1 SGHTA, CDR2 FQGNSA. The CDR3 consists of 14 residues. CDR3 nucleotide sequence: TGTGCCTGCAGCTTAGGGGTCGAAGGGGACATTCAGTACTTC. It specifies CACSLGVEGDIQYF.

This clonotype has more than one count but fewer than ten. V gene TRBV9 combines with J gene TRBJ1-2; D not certain. V was cut by 0 bases and J by 2 bases, with 17 bases left in between. The CDR3 totals 17 residues. Germline CDR1 is SGDLS and CDR2 is YYNGEE. The CDR3 loop reads CASSVDLFPPPNYGYTF. The CDR3 DNA sequence: TGTGCCAGCAGCGTAGACCTGTTCCCACCCCCGAACTATGGCTACACCTTC.